This TCR beta chain comes out of a study of vaccination and CD4 T cells after COVID-19. In the study overall: Some control cultures received a CEFX pool, which served as the positive control. Others received an HIV-1 Nef pool or no peptide. The study's findings and limits: Only after vaccination were a median 86.3% of convalescents' reactive clones seen. Spike mono-reactivity was shown by 304 of 307 vaccine-specific clones in convalescent patients.

This clonotype has just a few counts. Its specificity is unknown. The Oncomine TCR Beta short-read assay generated sequence data from the DNA of cultured CD4+ T cells. TCRdb called the PCR reads again in MiXCR, with one record for every CDR3 protein. Of about 16,000 distinct CDR3 sequences listed, about half are singletons. Time point denoted: late sampling 161 to 241 days after vaccination in three convalescent patients. Treatment noted: 10-day PBMC culture with coronavirus spike peptide pools or control peptides (ViraFEST assay). First, ViraFEST expanded antigen-specific T cells with peptide pools, and next it sequenced the TCRs. The CDR3 is 13 amino acids. CDR1 and CDR2 from the germline V gene are DFQATT and SNEGSKA (reference sequence). Trimming took 6 bases from V and 0 from J; bases not matched to a gene: 3.

This receptor was taken from a human donor who had recovered from COVID-19. The chain recombines TRBV20-1 with TRBJ2-3; 7 nucleotides agree with TRBD1. The sample here was CD4+ T cells from blood, cultured in vitro, taken about 7 months after SARS-CoV-2 vaccination. This chain's CDR3 is CSALTGSTDTQYF. The CDR3 DNA is TGCAGTGCCCTGACAGGGAGCACAGATACGCAGTATTTT.